There are many counts of the clone carrying this TCR beta chain. Its matching antigen is unknown. The data were obtained in a study of T cell repertoires in cytomegalovirus infection. CDR1 is MNHNS, CDR2 SASEGT, per germline. With 2 bases clipped from V and 8 bases from J, the junction kept 11 bases outside the gene matches. This CDR3 contains 15 residues. TCRdb fed the reads into MiXCR, producing one record per CDR3 protein. The sample holds under 350,000 distinct CDR3 sequences, about 20% seen once. Regarding the study as a whole: Ex vivo, HLA-C-restricted CMV-specific TCR beta clonotypes prevailed over the rest of the response.

The genes are TRBV6-1 and TRBJ1-2, with 7 bases identical to TRBD1. The input for sequencing was cultured PBMCs, taken from culture after CMV antigen stimulation. This receptor was taken from a human donor in good health (CMV status not recorded). Some clones in this sample may be carry-over from other donors' samples. The CDR3 DNA follows: TGTGCCAGCAGTGAACAGGGGGGCGAGCGCGAGGGCTACACCTTC. Protein sequence: CASSEQGGEREGYTF.